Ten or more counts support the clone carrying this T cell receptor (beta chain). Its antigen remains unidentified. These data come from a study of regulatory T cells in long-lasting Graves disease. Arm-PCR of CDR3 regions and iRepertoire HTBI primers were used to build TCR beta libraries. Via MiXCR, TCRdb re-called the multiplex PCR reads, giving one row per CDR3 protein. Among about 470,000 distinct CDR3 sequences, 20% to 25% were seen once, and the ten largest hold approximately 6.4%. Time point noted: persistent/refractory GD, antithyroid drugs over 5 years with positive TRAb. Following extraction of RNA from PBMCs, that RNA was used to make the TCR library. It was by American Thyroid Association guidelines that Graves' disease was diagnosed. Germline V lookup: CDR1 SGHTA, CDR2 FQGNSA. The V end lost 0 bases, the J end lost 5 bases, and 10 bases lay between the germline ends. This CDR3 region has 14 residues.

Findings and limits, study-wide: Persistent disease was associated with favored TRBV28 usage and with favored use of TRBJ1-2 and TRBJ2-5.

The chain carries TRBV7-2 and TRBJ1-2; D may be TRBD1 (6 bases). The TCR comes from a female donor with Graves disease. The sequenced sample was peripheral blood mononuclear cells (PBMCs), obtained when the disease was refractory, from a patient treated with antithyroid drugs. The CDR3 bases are TGTGCCAGCAGCTTAGCGTGGCAGGGGTATGGCTACACCTTC. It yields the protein CASSLAWQGYGYTF. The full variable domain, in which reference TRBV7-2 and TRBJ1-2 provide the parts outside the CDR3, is GAGVSQSPSNKVTEKGKDVELRCDPISGHTALYWYRQSLGQGLEFLIYFQGNSAPDKSGLPSDRFSAERTGGSVSTLTIQRTQQEDSAVYLCASSLAWQGYGYTFGSGTRLTVV.